A selection of T cell receptor beta chains follows, all from one sample in a study of OX40 agonist ivuxolimab in advanced cancers. The protocol was immunoSEQ multiplex PCR, while the TCRdb copy is restricted to in-frame clones and leaves out a portion. This table has approximately 70,000 clones, 70% to 90% appearing once. The starting material was CD4+ or CD8+ T cells sorted from blood, obtained in a trial of the OX40 agonist ivuxolimab. Receptors were obtained from an adult with an advanced solid tumor such as melanoma, head and neck, liver or kidney cancer. The CDR3 runs from the conserved cysteine through the conserved F or W. The D gene is left open where the match is weak. Some rows have no size entry. The others give once, few or many, or a class for an expanded clone.

clone size	D gene	J gene	V gene	CDR3 protein	CDR3 DNA
once	TRBD1	TRBJ2-2	TRBV5-8	CASILEGQVITGELFF	TGTGCCAGCATCTTAGAGGGACAGGTTATCACCGGGGAGCTGTTTTTT
NA	TRBD1	TRBJ2-7	TRBV19	CASSSYGTGVSYEQYF	TGTGCCAGTAGTAGCTACGGGACAGGGGTTTCCTACGAGCAGTACTTC
NA	TRBD1	TRBJ2-5	TRBV25-1	CASSDSPWTGETQYF	TGTGCCAGCAGCGATTCCCCGTGGACAGGAGAGACCCAGTACTTC
NA	NA	TRBJ2-1	TRBV28	CASSLPVNNEQFF	TGTGCCAGCAGTTTACCCGTGAACAATGAGCAGTTCTTC
NA	NA	TRBJ1-1	TRBV21-1	CASSNPGARNTEAFF	TGTGCCAGCAGCAATCCGGGGGCGAGGAACACTGAAGCTTTCTTT
NA	TRBD1	TRBJ2-2	TRBV11-3	CASSFLGTDFTGELFF	TGTGCCAGCAGCTTCCTGGGGACAGATTTCACCGGGGAGCTGTTTTTT
NA	NA	TRBJ2-1	TRBV12-1	CASTMNWSERDEQFF	TGTGCCAGCACCATGAATTGGTCGGAGCGGGATGAGCAGTTCTTC
NA	NA	TRBJ2-3	TRBV10-3	CAIMSPLEPTQYF	TGTGCCATCATGTCCCCACTAGAGCCTACGCAGTATTTT
NA	TRBD1	TRBJ2-5	TRBV5-4	CASSPGTGVQETQYF	TGTGCCAGCAGTCCCGGGACAGGGGTTCAAGAGACCCAGTACTTC
NA	TRBD1	TRBJ1-2	TRBV5-4	CASSLEPTGRGYTF	TGTGCCAGCAGCTTGGAGCCGACAGGGCGAGGCTACACCTTC
NA	TRBD1	TRBJ1-2	TRBV5-4	CASSFNRGDYGYTF	TGTGCCAGCAGCTTTAACAGGGGAGACTATGGCTACACCTTC
NA	TRBD2	TRBJ2-1	TRBV6-5	CASSSLAGVGYNEQFF	TGTGCCAGCAGTTCACTAGCGGGAGTAGGGTATAATGAGCAGTTCTTC
NA	TRBD1	TRBJ1-2	TRBV11-3	CASSLGQGADYGYTF	TGTGCCAGCAGCCTAGGGCAGGGGGCCGACTATGGCTACACCTTC
NA	TRBD1	TRBJ2-1	TRBV10-1	CASSESQGQGRNEQFF	TGCGCCAGCAGTGAGTCTCAAGGACAGGGGAGGAATGAGCAGTTCTTC
NA	TRBD1	TRBJ1-6	TRBV7-9	CASGDRDNSPLHF	TGTGCCAGCGGGGACAGGGATAATTCACCCCTCCACTTT
NA	NA	TRBJ2-7	TRBV19	CASSIERYYEQYF	TGTGCCAGTAGTATAGAACGGTACTACGAGCAGTACTTC
NA	NA	TRBJ1-2	TRBV19	CASSIDLLSPVNGYTF	TGTGCCAGTAGTATAGATCTATTGTCCCCTGTGAATGGCTACACCTTC
NA	NA	TRBJ1-1	TRBV5-1	CASSLPMNTEAFF	TGCGCCAGCAGCTTACCCATGAACACTGAAGCTTTCTTT
NA	NA	TRBJ2-7	TRBV19	CASSIGVRSAYEQYF	TGTGCCAGTAGTATAGGGGTACGGAGTGCCTACGAGCAGTACTTC
NA	TRBD2	TRBJ2-1	TRBV27	CASTKAGGVNEQFF	TGTGCCAGCACCAAAGCGGGAGGTGTCAATGAGCAGTTCTTC
NA	TRBD2	TRBJ2-7	TRBV5-5	CASNQGLAGGKSSYEQYF	TGTGCCAGCAACCAGGGACTAGCGGGAGGGAAGAGCTCCTACGAGCAGTACTTC
once	NA	TRBJ2-5	TRBV11-2	CASSFNYGGQETQYF	TGTGCCAGCAGCTTTAACTATGGGGGGCAGGAGACCCAGTACTTC